Shown below are 23 T cell receptor beta chains from a single sample sequenced in a study of cytomegalovirus exposure and HLA in healthy donors. Researchers ran the PCR with 60 Vbeta and 13 Jbeta primers. Some clones are missing from TCRdb's copy, which holds only in-frame ones; the method was immunoSEQ multiplex PCR. In the table there are about 200,000 clones, about three quarters of which are singletons. Sequencing was carried out using PBMCs. The receptors originated from a male donor in good health and CMV-seronegative.

The chain recombines TRBV5-5 with TRBJ2-7, with D possibly being TRBD2 (5 bases). This CDR3 is 14 amino acids long. Deletions cut 5 bases from V and 5 bases from J, with 17 bases between. Germline V gene data show CDR1 as SGHKS and CDR2 as YYEKEE (reference sequence). The CDR3 sequence is CASSVILAPHEQYF. The CDR3 nucleotides are TGTGCCAGCAGTGTAATCCTAGCTCCCCACGAGCAGTACTTC. The variable domain in full, with the rest retrieved from reference TRBV5-5 and TRBJ2-7, is DAGVTQSPTHLIKTRGQQVTLRCSPISGHKSVSWYQQVLGQGPQFIFQYYEKEERGRGNFPDRFSARQFPNYSSELNVNALLLGDSALYLCASSVILAPHEQYFGPGTRLTVT.

CDR3 sequence (DNA): TGTGCCTGGAGTGTACTACAGGCCAATGAGCAGTTCTTC. Translation: CAWSVLQANEQFF. The chain uses TRBV30 and TRBJ2-1; D possibly corresponds to TRBD1 (5 bases). The CDR3 loop spans 13 amino acids. Trimming left V 0 bases short and J 6 bases short, with 9 bases between. The V gene's germline CDR1 is GTSNPN and CDR2 SVGIG (reference sequence).

This sequence joins TRBV7-8 and TRBJ2-7; TRBD1 matches 10 bases. CDR3 length: 12 residues. Per the germline V gene, CDR1 is SGHVS and CDR2 is FQNEAQ. J was trimmed by 4 bases and V by 6 bases; bases with no gene match: 0. CDR3 amino acids: CASRGQGYEQYF. CDR3 sequence (DNA): TGTGCCAGCAGGGGACAGGGGTACGAGCAGTACTTC.

This clone was counted a few times. V and J are TRBV4-2 and TRBJ2-1, with 9 nucleotides matching TRBD2. Germline CDR1 LGHNA, CDR2 YNFKEQ. The V segment lost 0 bases and the J segment 9 bases; nucleotides outside the gene matches: 6. There are 15 residues in the CDR3. DNA of the CDR3: TGTGCCAGCAGCCAAGATATGACTAGCGGATCTGAGCAGTTCTTC. Translating gives CASSQDMTSGSEQFF.

V usage is TRBV2 and J usage is TRBJ2-7, with a possible D match to TRBD1 (6 bases). The length of the CDR3 is 12 residues. V was trimmed by 6 bases and J by 3 bases, leaving 9 bases between them. Germline values: CDR1 SNHLY, CDR2 FYNNEI. CDR3 region: CASSSTGYEQYF. In nucleotides, the CDR3 is TGTGCCAGCAGCTCGACAGGCTACGAGCAGTACTTC.

The gene calls are TRBV10-1 and TRBJ1-2, with D possibly TRBD1 on 6 matching bases. V was shortened by 3 bases and J by 1 base, with 24 bases between the two germline ends. The CDR3 loop spans 19 amino acids. Per germline, CDR1 WNHNN and CDR2 SYGVQD (reference sequence). CDR3 in DNA: TGCGCCAGCAGTGACCAACCAGGGGCAGGTCCGGAGGTTAACTATGGCTACACCTTC. The encoded protein is CASSDQPGAGPEVNYGYTF.

Only a few counts were recorded for this clone. V and J are TRBV30 and TRBJ1-4; D remains unclear. This CDR3 is 13 amino acids long. Germline V gene data show CDR1 as GTSNPN and CDR2 as SVGIG (reference sequence). V was pared by 1 base and J by 10 bases, with 13 bases between. CDR3 nucleotide sequence: TGTGCCTGGAGTGCTGGCGGGAGGCTAAAACTGTTTTTT. This encodes CAWSAGGRLKLFF.

This chain links TRBV10-1 with TRBJ2-1; a possible D gene is TRBD2 (6 bases). CDR3 length: 18 amino acids. V lost 6 bases and J 3 bases, leaving 24 bases between the germline ends. In germline, CDR1 is WNHNN, CDR2 SYGVQD (reference sequence). Written as DNA, the CDR3 is TGCGCCAGCAGCGCCCCGACCGCTAGCGTAAGATGCTACAATGAGCAGTTCTTC. It encodes CASSAPTASVRCYNEQFF.

The chain combines TRBV5-1 with TRBJ1-1, with TRBD1 matching 12 bases. CDR3 length: 17 amino acids. Losses at the gene ends were 6 bases for V and 4 bases for J; bases not matched to a gene: 13. Germline CDR1 SGHRS, CDR2 YFSETQ. The CDR3 reads CASTIPGQGAVFTEAFF. As DNA, the CDR3 is TGCGCCAGCACCATACCGGGACAGGGGGCCGTGTTCACTGAAGCTTTCTTT.

The genes are TRBV4-1 and TRBJ2-3; D is unresolved. Per germline, CDR1 MGHRA and CDR2 YSYEKL. The CDR3 runs 14 residues. Trimming pared 0 bases from V and 2 bases from J, leaving 6 bases between. The CDR3 here is CASSQEKYTDTQYF. For the CDR3, the DNA is TGCGCCAGCAGCCAAGAAAAATACACAGATACGCAGTATTTT.

A few counts support this clone. The chain couples TRBV6-6 to TRBJ2-1; TRBD2 matches at 11 bases. The CDR3 loop spans 15 amino acids. The germline gives CDR1 MNHNY, CDR2 SVGAGI (reference sequence). V lost 3 bases and J lost 6; bases outside the gene matches: 4. CDR3 sequence reads: CASSYDGTSGNEQFF. The CDR3 coding sequence is TGTGCCAGCAGTTATGACGGGACTAGCGGCAATGAGCAGTTCTTC.

J is TRBJ2-3 and V is TRBV5-8, with 7 bases matching TRBD1. The CDR3 extends over 15 amino acids. The germline V gene encodes CDR1 SGHTS and CDR2 YDEGEE. V shed 4 bases, J shed 1 base, and the junction held 6 bases outside the gene matches. The CDR3 region is CASSPGTEGTDTQYF. The DNA of the CDR3 is TGTGCCAGCAGCCCCGGGACAGAGGGCACAGATACGCAGTATTTT.

The V call is TRBV5-1, the J call TRBJ2-7; unclear D gene. The CDR3 consists of 15 residues. The V and J ends lost 0 bases and 6 bases respectively, with 16 bases between them. The germline V gene has CDR1 SGHRS and CDR2 YFSETQ. CDR3 residues: CASSLARQRGAEQYF. The CDR3 region has the DNA TGCGCCAGCAGCTTGGCTCGGCAGCGAGGCGCCGAGCAGTACTTC.

The rearrangement uses TRBV7-8 and TRBJ2-3; 8 bases are a match to TRBD1. The CDR3 loop spans 15 amino acids. Germline loops: CDR1 SGHVS, CDR2 FQNEAQ. With V trimmed by 1 base and J by 4 bases, 4 bases remained unmatched. The CDR3 DNA reads as TGTGCCAGCAGCTTAGGGACAGGGCGGGCAGATACGCAGTATTTT. It is translated as CASSLGTGRADTQYF.

CDR3 bases: TGTGCCAGCAGCTTAGTGTTAGGGGGCGAAGCTTTCTTT. Protein product: CASSLVLGGEAFF. The V gene is TRBV7-2, the J gene TRBJ1-1; TRBD1 aligns across 7 bases. This CDR3 has 13 amino acids. V lost 1 base and J lost 8; bases outside the gene matches: 4. Per germline, CDR1 SGHTA and CDR2 FQGNSA.

J is TRBJ2-7 and V is TRBV7-2; no reliable D call. This CDR3 is built from 13 residues. Germline assignment: CDR1 SGHTA and CDR2 FQGNSA. Trimming cost V 1 base and J 5 bases, with 9 bases left between them. The chain's CDR3 is CASSLVGGNEQYF. For the CDR3, the DNA is TGTGCCAGCAGCTTAGTAGGCGGTAACGAGCAGTACTTC. The full variable domain, completed using reference TRBV7-2 and TRBJ2-7, is GAGVSQSPSNKVTEKGKDVELRCDPISGHTALYWYRQSLGQGLEFLIYFQGNSAPDKSGLPSDRFSAERTGGSVSTLTIQRTQQEDSAVYLCASSLVGGNEQYFGPGTRLTVT.

The chain is built from TRBV28 and TRBJ2-7; TRBD1 aligns across 7 bases. The CDR3 consists of 15 residues. Trimming at V came to 7 bases and at J to 0 bases, leaving 9 bases not matched to a gene. In germline, CDR1 is MDHEN, CDR2 SYDVKM. The CDR3 DNA sequence: TGTGCCAGCATCACTAGGCACAGGGGCTCCTACGAGCAGTACTTC. Its translation is CASITRHRGSYEQYF.

This chain joins TRBV14 and TRBJ1-2; 9 nucleotides align to TRBD1. Looked up from germline, CDR1 is SGHDN and CDR2 is FVKESK. The junction had 6 bases not matched to a gene; V was cut back by 3 bases and J by 7 bases. There are 14 residues in the CDR3. This chain's CDR3 is CASSHGQGRAGYTF. The CDR3 DNA follows: TGTGCCAGCAGCCACGGACAGGGGCGGGCTGGCTACACCTTC.

The chain is built from TRBV9 and TRBJ2-7; the match to TRBD2 covers 14 bases. Looked up from germline, CDR1 is SGDLS and CDR2 is YYNGEE. J lost 4 bases, V lost 4 bases, and 7 bases had no gene match. The CDR3 contains 16 residues. In DNA form, the CDR3 reads TGTGCCAGCAGCCGGGGACTAGCGGGGGTCGGTTACGAGCAGTACTTC. Translated: CASSRGLAGVGYEQYF.

The gene calls are TRBV9 and TRBJ1-2; 7 nucleotides align to TRBD1. With V trimmed by 0 bases and J by 3 bases, 8 bases remained unmatched. Looked up from germline, CDR1 is SGDLS and CDR2 is YYNGEE. There are 16 residues in the CDR3. The CDR3 sequence: CASSVGTGVDDYGYTF. In DNA form, the CDR3 reads TGTGCCAGCAGCGTAGGTACAGGGGTTGACGACTATGGCTACACCTTC.

This chain links TRBV11-2 with TRBJ1-2; D gene unclear. Germline V gives CDR1 SGHAT, CDR2 FQNNGV. The CDR3 covers 12 residues. Trimming removed 5 bases from V and 8 bases from J, with 12 bases in between. The CDR3 sequence is CASSPHRGGYTF. The CDR3 coding sequence is TGTGCCAGCAGCCCACATCGCGGGGGCTACACCTTC.

CDR3 sequence: CASSLTGEGSNQPQHF. As DNA, the CDR3 is TGTGCCAGCAGCTTGACCGGGGAGGGCAGCAATCAGCCCCAGCATTTT. This chain uses TRBV5-4 with TRBJ1-5, with unresolved D. The germline V gene has CDR1 SGHNT and CDR2 YYREEE (reference sequence). This CDR3 spans 16 amino acids. Trimming cost V 1 base and J 1 base, with 12 bases left between them.

The rearrangement uses TRBV7-9 and TRBJ1-6; no clear D. This CDR3 has 14 residues. Germline V CDR1 and CDR2: SEHNR, FQNEAQ (reference sequence). V was clipped by 1 base and J by 7 bases, with 8 bases between them. The CDR3 DNA reads TGTGCCAGCAGCTTAGACGGGTCCAATTCACCCCTCCACTTT. As protein: CASSLDGSNSPLHF.